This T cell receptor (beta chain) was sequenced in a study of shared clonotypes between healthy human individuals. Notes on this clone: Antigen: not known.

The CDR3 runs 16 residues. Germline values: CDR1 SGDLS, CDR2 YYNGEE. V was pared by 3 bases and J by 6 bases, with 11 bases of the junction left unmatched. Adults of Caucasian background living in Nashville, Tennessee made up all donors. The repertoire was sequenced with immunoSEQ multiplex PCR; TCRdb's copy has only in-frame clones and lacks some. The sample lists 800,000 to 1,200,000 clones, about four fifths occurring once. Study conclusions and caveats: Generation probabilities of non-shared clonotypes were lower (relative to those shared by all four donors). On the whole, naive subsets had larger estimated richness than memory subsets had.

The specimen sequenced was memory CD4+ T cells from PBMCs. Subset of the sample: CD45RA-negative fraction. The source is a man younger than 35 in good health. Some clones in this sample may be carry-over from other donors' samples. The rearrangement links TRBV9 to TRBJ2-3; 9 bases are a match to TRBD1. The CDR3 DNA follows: TGTGCCAGCAGCGCGAAAAACAGGGGGCAGTTTGATACGCAGTATTTT. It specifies CASSAKNRGQFDTQYF.